This TCR beta chain was observed in a study of cytomegalovirus exposure and HLA in healthy donors. Study context: Early release data held roughly 90 million unique TCRs from HLA-typed donors.

In the PCR, 60 Vbeta and 13 Jbeta primers were used. Sequencing was performed with immunoSEQ multiplex PCR; in TCRdb, only in-frame clones are kept and a portion is missing. The top ten clones hold 3.5% to 5% of a sample with approximately 170,000 clones, 80% to 85% of them seen once. CDR3 size: 19 residues. The V gene's germline CDR1 is SGDLS and CDR2 YYNGEE. V dropped 0 bases and J dropped 0 bases, with 18 bases sitting between them. This chain connects TRBV9 to TRBJ2-2; TRBD1 is a possible D gene (6 bases). Material for sequencing was PBMCs. The TCR was taken from a man between 45 and 60 years old in good health and CMV-seropositive. In DNA form, the CDR3 reads TGTGCCAGCAGCGTAGATGGAACAGGGCCCCTTCCGAACACCGGGGAGCTGTTTTTT. This sequence encodes CASSVDGTGPLPNTGELFF. Full variable domain (rest looked up from reference TRBV9 and TRBJ2-2): DSGVTQTPKHLITATGQRVTLRCSPRSGDLSVYWYQQSLDQGLQFLIQYYNGEERAKGNILERFSAQQFPDLHSELNLSSLELGDSALYFCASSVDGTGPLPNTGELFFGEGSRLTVL.